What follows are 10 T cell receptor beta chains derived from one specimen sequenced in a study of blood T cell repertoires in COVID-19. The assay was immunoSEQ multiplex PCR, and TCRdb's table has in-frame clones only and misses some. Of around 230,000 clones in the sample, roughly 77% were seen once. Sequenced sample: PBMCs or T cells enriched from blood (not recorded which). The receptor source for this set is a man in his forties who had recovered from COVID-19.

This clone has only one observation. The DNA for the CDR3 is TGTGCCAGCAGCCCGGACAGGGGGCGAGGGGGACTGTACTTC. It codes for CASSPDRGRGGLYF. J is TRBJ2-4 and V is TRBV9; TRBD1 matches 11 bases. The CDR3 contains 14 residues. Germline V CDR1 and CDR2: SGDLS, YYNGEE. With 4 bases clipped from V and 15 bases from J, the junction kept 12 bases outside the gene matches.

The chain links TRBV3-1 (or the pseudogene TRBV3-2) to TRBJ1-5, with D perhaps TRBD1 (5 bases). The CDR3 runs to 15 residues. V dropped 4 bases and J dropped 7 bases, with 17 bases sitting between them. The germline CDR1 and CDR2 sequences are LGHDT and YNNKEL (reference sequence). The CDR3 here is CASSLREQGMQPQHF. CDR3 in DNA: TGTGCCAGCAGCCTTCGCGAGCAGGGTATGCAGCCCCAGCATTTT.

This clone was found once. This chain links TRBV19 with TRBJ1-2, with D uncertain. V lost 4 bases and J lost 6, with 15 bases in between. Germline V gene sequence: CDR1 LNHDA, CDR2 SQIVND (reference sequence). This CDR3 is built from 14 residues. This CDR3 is CASSTYILVDGYTF. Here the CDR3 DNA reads TGTGCCAGTAGTACCTATATCCTGGTGGATGGCTACACCTTC.

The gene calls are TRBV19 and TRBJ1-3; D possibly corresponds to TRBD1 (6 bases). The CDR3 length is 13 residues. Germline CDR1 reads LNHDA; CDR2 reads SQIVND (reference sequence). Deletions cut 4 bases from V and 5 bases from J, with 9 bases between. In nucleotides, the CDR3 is TGTGCCAGTAGTAGTACAGGGAGAAACACCATATATTTT. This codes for CASSSTGRNTIYF.

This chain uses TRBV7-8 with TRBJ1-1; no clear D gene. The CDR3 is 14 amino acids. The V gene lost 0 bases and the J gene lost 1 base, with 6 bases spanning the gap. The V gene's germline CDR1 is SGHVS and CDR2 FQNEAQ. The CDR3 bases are TGTGCCAGCAGCTTAGCCGAGGGGAACACTGAAGCTTTCTTT. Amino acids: CASSLAEGNTEAFF. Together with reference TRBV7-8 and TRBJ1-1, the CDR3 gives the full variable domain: GAGVSQSPRYKVAKRGQDVALRCDPISGHVSLFWYQQALGQGPEFLTYFQNEAQLDKSGLPSDRFFAERPEGSVSTLKIQRTQQEDSAVYLCASSLAEGNTEAFFGQGTRLTVV.

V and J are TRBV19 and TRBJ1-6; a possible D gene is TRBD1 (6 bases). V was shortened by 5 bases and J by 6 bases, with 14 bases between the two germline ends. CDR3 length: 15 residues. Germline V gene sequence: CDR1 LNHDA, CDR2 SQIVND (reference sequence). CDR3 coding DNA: TGTGCCAGTAGTCCCCCCGGGGGGCCTAATTCACCCCTCCACTTT. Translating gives CASSPPGGPNSPLHF.

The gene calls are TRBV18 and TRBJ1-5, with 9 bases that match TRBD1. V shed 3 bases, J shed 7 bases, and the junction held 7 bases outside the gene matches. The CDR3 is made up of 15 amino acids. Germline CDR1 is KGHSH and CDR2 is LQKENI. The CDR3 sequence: CASSPRTGVIQPQHF. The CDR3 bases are TGTGCCAGCTCACCTCGGACAGGGGTCATACAGCCCCAGCATTTT. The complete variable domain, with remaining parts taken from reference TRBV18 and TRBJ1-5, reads NAGVMQNPRHLVRRRGQEARLRCSPMKGHSHVYWYRQLPEEGLKFMVYLQKENIIDESGMPKERFSAEFPKEGPSILRIQQVVRGDSAAYFCASSPRTGVIQPQHFGDGTRLSIL.

The CDR3 coding sequence is TGTGCCAGCAGCGTGTTATCCCCGGGATCTAGCACAGATACGCAGTATTTT. It is translated as CASSVLSPGSSTDTQYF. The chain carries TRBV9 and TRBJ2-3; possible D gene TRBD2, 5 bases. The V and J ends lost 2 bases and 0 bases respectively, with 16 bases between them. This CDR3 comprises 17 residues. Germline V gene data show CDR1 as SGDLS and CDR2 as YYNGEE.

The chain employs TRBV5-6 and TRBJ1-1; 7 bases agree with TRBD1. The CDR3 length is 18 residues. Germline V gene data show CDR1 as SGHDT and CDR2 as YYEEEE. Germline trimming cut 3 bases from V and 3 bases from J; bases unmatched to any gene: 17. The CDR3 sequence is CASSSSPGQERYHTEAFF. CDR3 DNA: TGTGCCAGCAGCTCTTCACCCGGACAGGAAAGATATCACACTGAAGCTTTCTTT.

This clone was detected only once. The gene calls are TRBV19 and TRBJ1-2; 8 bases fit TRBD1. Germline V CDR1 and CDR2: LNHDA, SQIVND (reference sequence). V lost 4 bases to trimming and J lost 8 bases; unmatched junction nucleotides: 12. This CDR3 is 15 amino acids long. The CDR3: CASSTPRQGRGGYTF. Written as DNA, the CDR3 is TGTGCCAGTAGTACCCCCCGACAGGGGCGAGGGGGCTACACCTTC.